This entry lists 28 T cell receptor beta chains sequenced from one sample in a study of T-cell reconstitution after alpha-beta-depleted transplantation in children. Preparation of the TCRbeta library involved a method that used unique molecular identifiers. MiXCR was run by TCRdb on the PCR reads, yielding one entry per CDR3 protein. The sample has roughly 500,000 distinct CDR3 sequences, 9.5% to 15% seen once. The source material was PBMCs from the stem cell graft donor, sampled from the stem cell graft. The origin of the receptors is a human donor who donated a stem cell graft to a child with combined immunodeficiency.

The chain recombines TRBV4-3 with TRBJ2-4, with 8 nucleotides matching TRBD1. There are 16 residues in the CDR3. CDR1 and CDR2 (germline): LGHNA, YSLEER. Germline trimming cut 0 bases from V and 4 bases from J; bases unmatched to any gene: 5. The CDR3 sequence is CASSQDMDREKNIQYF. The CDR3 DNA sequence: TGCGCCAGCAGCCAAGATATGGACAGGGAGAAAAACATTCAGTACTTC.

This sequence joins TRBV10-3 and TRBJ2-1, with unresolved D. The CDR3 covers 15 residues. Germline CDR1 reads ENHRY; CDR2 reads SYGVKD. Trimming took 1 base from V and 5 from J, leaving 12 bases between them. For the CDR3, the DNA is TGTGCCATCAGTGAGTTCGCCCAAAGTCACAATGAGCAGTTCTTC. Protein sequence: CAISEFAQSHNEQFF.

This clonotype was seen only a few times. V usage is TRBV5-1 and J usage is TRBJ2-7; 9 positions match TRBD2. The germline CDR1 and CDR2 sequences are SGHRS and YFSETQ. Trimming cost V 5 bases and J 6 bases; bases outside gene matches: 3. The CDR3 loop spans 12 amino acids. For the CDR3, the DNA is TGCGCCAGCAGACTAGCGGGCGGCGAGCAGTACTTC. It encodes CASRLAGGEQYF.

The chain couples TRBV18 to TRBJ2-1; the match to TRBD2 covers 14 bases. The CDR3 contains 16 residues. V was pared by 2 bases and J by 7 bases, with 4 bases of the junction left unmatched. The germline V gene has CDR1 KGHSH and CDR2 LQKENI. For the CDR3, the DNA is TGTGCCAGCTCACCATTGGGGACTAGCGGGGGAAATGAGCAGTTCTTC. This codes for CASSPLGTSGGNEQFF.

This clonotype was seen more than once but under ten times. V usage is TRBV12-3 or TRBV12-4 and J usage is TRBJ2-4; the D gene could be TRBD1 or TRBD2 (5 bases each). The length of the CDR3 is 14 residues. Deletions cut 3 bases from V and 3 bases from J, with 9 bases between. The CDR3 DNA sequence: TGTGCCAGCAGTTTTGGGGGAGTCAAAAACATTCAGTACTTC. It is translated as CASSFGGVKNIQYF.

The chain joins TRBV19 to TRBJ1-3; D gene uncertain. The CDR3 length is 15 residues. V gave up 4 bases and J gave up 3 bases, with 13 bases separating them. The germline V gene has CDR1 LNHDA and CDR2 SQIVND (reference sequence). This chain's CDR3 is CASSTIISGGNTIYF. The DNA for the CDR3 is TGTGCCAGTAGTACGATCATCAGCGGTGGAAACACCATATATTTT.

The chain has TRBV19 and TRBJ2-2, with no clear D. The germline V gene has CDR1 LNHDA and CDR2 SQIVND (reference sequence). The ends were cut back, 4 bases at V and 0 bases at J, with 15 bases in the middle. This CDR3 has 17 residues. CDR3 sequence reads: CASSTPTWRTNTGELFF. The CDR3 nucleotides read TGTGCCAGTAGTACCCCGACTTGGCGGACGAACACCGGGGAGCTGTTTTTT.

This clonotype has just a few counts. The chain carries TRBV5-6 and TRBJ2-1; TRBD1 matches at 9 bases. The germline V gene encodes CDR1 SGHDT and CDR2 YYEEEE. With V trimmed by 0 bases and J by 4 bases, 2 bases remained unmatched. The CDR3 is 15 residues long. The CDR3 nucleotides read TGTGCCAGCAGCTTGGCGGACAGGGGATACAATGAGCAGTTCTTC. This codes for CASSLADRGYNEQFF. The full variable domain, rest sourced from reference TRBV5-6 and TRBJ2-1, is DAGVTQSPTHLIKTRGQQVTLRCSPKSGHDTVSWYQQALGQGPQFIFQYYEEEERQRGNFPDRFSGHQFPNYSSELNVNALLLGDSALYLCASSLADRGYNEQFFGPGTRLTVL.

In nucleotides, the CDR3 is TGTGCCAGCAGCTTGGGTCCAGGGGAGCAAGAGACCCAGTACTTC. Amino acids: CASSLGPGEQETQYF. The chain recombines TRBV5-4 with TRBJ2-5, with TRBD1 as a possible D gene (6 bases). V was cut by 0 bases and J by 2 bases, with 11 bases left in between. The CDR3 contains 15 residues. Germline V gene lookup returns CDR1 SGHNT and CDR2 YYREEE (reference sequence).

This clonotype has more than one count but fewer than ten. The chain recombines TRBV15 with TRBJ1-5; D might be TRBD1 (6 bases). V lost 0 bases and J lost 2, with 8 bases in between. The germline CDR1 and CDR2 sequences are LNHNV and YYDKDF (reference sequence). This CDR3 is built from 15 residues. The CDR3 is CATSREQGGNQPQHF. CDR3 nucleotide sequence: TGTGCCACCAGCAGAGAACAGGGTGGCAATCAGCCCCAGCATTTT.

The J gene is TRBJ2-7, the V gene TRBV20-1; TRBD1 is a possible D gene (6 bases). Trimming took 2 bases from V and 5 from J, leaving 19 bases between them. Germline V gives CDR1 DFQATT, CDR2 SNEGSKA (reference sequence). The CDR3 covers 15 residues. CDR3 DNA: TGCAGTGCTAGATGGCCCGGGCAGGGGTTTAACGAGCAGTACTTC. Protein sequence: CSARWPGQGFNEQYF.

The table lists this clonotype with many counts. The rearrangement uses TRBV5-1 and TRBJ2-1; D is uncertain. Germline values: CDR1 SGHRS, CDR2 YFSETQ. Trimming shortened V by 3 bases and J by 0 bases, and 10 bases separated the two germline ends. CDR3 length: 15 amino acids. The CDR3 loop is CASSYDQSSYNEQFF. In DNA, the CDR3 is TGCGCCAGCAGCTACGACCAGAGCTCCTACAATGAGCAGTTCTTC.

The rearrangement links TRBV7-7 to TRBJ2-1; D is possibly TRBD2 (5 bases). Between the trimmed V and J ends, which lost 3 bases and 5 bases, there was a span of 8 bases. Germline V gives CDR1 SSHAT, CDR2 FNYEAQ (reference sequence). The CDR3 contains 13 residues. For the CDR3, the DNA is TGTGCCAGCAGCTTTAACGGGAACAATGAGCAGTTCTTC. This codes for CASSFNGNNEQFF.

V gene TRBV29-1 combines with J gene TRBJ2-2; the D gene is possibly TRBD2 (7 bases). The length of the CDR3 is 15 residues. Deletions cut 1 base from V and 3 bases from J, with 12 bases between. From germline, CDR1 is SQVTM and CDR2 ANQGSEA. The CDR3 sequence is CSVEGEGGDTGELFF. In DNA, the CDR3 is TGCAGCGTTGAAGGGGAGGGGGGGGACACCGGGGAGCTGTTTTTT.

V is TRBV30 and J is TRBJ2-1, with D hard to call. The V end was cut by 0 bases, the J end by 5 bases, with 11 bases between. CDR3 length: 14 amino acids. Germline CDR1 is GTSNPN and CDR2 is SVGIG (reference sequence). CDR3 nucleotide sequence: TGTGCCTGGAGTGTGACCAAAGCCCACAATGAGCAGTTCTTC. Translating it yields CAWSVTKAHNEQFF.

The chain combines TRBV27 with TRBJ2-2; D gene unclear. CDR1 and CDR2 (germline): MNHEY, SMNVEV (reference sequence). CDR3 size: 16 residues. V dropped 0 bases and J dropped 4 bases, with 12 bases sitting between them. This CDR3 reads CASSLSYASSTGELFF. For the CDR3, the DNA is TGTGCCAGCAGTTTATCCTACGCGTCTAGCACCGGGGAGCTGTTTTTT.

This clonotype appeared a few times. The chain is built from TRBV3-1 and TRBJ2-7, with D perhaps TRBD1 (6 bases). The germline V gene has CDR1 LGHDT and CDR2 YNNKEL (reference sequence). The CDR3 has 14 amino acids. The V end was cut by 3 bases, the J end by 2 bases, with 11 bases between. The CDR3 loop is CASSQRTDAYEQYF. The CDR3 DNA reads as TGTGCCAGCAGCCAGAGGACAGACGCCTACGAGCAGTACTTC.

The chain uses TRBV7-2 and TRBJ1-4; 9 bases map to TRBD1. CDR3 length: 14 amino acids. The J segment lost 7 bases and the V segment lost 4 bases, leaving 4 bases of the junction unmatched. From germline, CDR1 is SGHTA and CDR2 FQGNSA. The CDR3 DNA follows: TGTGCCAGCAGCTCCGTGACAGGGGGTGAAAAACTGTTTTTT. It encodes CASSSVTGGEKLFF.

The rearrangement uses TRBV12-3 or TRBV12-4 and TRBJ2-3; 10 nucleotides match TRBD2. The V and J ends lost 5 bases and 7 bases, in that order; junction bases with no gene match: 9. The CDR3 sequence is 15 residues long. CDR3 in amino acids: CASSPLSGGAHTQYF. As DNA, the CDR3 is TGTGCCAGCAGTCCCCTAAGCGGGGGGGCGCATACGCAGTATTTT.

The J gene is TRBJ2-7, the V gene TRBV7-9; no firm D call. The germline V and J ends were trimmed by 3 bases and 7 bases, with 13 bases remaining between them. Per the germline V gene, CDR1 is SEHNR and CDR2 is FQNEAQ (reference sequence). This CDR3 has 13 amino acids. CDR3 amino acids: CASSLDRSMEQYF. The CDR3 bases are TGTGCCAGCAGCTTGGATCGGTCGATGGAGCAGTACTTC.

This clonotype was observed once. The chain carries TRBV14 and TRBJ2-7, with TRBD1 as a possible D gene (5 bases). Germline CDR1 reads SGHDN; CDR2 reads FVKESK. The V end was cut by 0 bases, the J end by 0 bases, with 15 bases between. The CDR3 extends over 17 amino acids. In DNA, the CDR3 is TGTGCCAGCAGCCAAGATCACATAGGACAAAGCTCCTACGAGCAGTACTTC. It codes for CASSQDHIGQSSYEQYF.

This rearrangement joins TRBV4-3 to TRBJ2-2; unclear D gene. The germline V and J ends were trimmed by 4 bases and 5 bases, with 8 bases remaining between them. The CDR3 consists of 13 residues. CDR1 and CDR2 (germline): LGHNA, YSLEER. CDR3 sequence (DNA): TGCGCCAGCAGCCGAGAGCTGACCGGGGAGCTGTTTTTT. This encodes CASSRELTGELFF.

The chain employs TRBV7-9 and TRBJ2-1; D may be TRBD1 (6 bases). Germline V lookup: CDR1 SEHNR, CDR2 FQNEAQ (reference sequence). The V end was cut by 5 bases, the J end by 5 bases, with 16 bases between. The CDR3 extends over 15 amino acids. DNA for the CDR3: TGTGCCAGCAGCCCAGGTAACAGGGAACACAATGAGCAGTTCTTC. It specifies CASSPGNREHNEQFF. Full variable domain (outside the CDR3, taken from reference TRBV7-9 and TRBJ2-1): DTGVSQNPRHKITKRGQNVTFRCDPISEHNRLYWYRQTLGQGPEFLTYFQNEAQLEKSRLLSDRFSAERPKGSFSTLEIQRTEQGDSAMYLCASSPGNREHNEQFFGPGTRLTVL.

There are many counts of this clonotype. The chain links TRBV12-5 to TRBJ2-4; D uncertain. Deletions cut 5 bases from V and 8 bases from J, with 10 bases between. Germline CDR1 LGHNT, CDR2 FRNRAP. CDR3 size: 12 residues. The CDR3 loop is CASGPEMDIQYF. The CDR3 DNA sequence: TGTGCTAGTGGTCCAGAAATGGACATTCAGTACTTC.

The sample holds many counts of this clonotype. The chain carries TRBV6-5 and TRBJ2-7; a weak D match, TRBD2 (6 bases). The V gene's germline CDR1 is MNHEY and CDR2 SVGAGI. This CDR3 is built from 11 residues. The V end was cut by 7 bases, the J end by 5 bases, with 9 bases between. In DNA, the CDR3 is TGTGCCAGCAAGGAGGGCCACGAGCAGTACTTC. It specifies CASKEGHEQYF.

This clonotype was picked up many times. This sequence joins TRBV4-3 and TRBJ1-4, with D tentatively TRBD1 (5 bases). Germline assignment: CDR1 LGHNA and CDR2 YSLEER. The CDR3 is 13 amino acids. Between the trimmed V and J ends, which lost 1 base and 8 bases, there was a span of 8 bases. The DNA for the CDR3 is TGCGCCAGCAGCCAAGTTGGGGGGGAAAAACTGTTTTTT. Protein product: CASSQVGGEKLFF.

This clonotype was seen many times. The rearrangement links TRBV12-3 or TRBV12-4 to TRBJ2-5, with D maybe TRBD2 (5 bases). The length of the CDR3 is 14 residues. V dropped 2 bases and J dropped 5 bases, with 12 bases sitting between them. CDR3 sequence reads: CASSLFISVETQYF. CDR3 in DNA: TGTGCCAGCAGTTTATTTATTAGCGTGGAGACCCAGTACTTC.

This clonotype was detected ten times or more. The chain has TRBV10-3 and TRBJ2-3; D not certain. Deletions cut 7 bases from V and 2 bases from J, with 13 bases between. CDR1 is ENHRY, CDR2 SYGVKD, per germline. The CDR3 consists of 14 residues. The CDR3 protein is CAIKPGSSTDTQYF. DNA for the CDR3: TGTGCCATCAAACCGGGTTCCTCCACAGATACGCAGTATTTT.